The 19 T cell receptor beta chains listed next were all sequenced from one sample in a study of T-cell memory formation after mild COVID-19. In TCRdb, the 5' RACE reads were re-called with MiXCR into one record per CDR3 protein. In the table there are approximately 340,000 distinct CDR3 sequences, 15% of which are singletons. The sequenced sample consisted of PBMCs or a T cell subset sorted from them (not recorded which). All receptors come from a man younger than 35 who had mild COVID-19 (a few samples of this study predate the infection). Cell type and time point are not known.

This rearrangement joins TRBV5-1 to TRBJ2-5, with D tentatively TRBD1 (6 bases). The germline V gene has CDR1 SGHRS and CDR2 YFSETQ. CDR3 length: 14 residues. V dropped 5 bases and J dropped 1 base, with 12 bases sitting between them. CDR3 sequence: CASSYQGTQETQYF. In nucleotides, the CDR3 is TGCGCCAGCAGTTATCAGGGGACCCAAGAGACCCAGTACTTC.

The chain employs TRBV11-3 and TRBJ2-3; tentatively, D is TRBD2 (6 bases). The germline V and J ends were trimmed by 5 bases and 0 bases, with 15 bases remaining between them. The length of the CDR3 is 16 residues. Germline-derived CDR1 and CDR2 are SGHNT and YENEEA. As DNA, the CDR3 is TGTGCCAGCAGCCTTAGGACTACCTCTAGCACAGATACGCAGTATTTT. The encoded protein is CASSLRTTSSTDTQYF.

V and J are TRBV5-1 and TRBJ2-6; D is ambiguous. There are 15 residues in the CDR3. V lost 6 bases and J lost 0, with 10 bases in between. From germline, CDR1 is SGHRS and CDR2 YFSETQ. CDR3 protein: CASTSSSSGANVLTF. CDR3 in DNA: TGCGCCAGCACCTCCAGCTCCTCTGGGGCCAACGTCCTGACTTTC.

This clonotype was picked up many times. The V gene is TRBV20-1, the J gene TRBJ2-2; D is unresolved. The CDR3 has 13 amino acids. Trimming stripped 2 bases from V and 7 bases from J, with 11 bases between. Germline CDR1 is DFQATT and CDR2 is SNEGSKA (reference sequence). CDR3 nucleotides: TGCAGTGCTAGAACCCATTGGGGCGGGGAGCTGTTTTTT. Amino acid sequence: CSARTHWGGELFF.

This clonotype has a count of ten or more. The chain links TRBV5-4 to TRBJ1-1; 8 nucleotides align to TRBD1. Per germline, CDR1 SGHNT and CDR2 YYREEE (reference sequence). This CDR3 is 13 amino acids long. With 7 bases clipped from V and 1 base from J, the junction kept 3 bases outside the gene matches. The CDR3 region has the DNA TGTGCCAGCTTGGGACAGGCGAACACTGAAGCTTTCTTT. It yields the protein CASLGQANTEAFF. Full variable domain (remainder filled in from reference TRBV5-4 and TRBJ1-1): ETGVTQSPTHLIKTRGQQVTLRCSSQSGHNTVSWYQQALGQGPQFIFQYYREEENGRGNFPPRFSGLQFPNYSSELNVNALELDDSALYLCASLGQANTEAFFGQGTRLTVV.

This clonotype was observed many times. The chain couples TRBV25-1 to TRBJ2-5; D is undetermined. The CDR3 loop spans 11 amino acids. V lost 5 bases, J lost 5 bases, and 6 bases lay in between. Looked up from germline, CDR1 is MGHDK and CDR2 is SYGVNS. This chain's CDR3 is CASSHGETQYF. CDR3 sequence (DNA): TGTGCCAGCAGTCATGGGGAGACCCAGTACTTC.

The chain uses TRBV5-1 and TRBJ2-2; 11 nucleotides match TRBD2. CDR1 is SGHRS and CDR2 is YFSETQ in the germline V gene. V trimming: 4 bases; J trimming: 4 bases; junction bases outside the gene matches: 3. This CDR3 has 15 residues. The CDR3 region has the DNA TGCGCCAGCAGCGTCGGACTAGCGGGCACCGGGGAGCTGTTTTTT. Translated, it gives CASSVGLAGTGELFF.

V and J are TRBV9 and TRBJ1-1; D gene uncertain. This CDR3 comprises 13 residues. The germline V and J ends were trimmed by 2 bases and 1 base, with 6 bases remaining between them. CDR1 SGDLS and CDR2 YYNGEE come from the germline V gene. The CDR3 sequence is CASSVAANTEAFF. The CDR3 nucleotides read TGTGCCAGCAGCGTCGCAGCGAACACTGAAGCTTTCTTT.

This clonotype was observed a handful of times. V and J are TRBV27 and TRBJ2-7; no clear D gene. Deletions cut 5 bases from V and 4 bases from J, with 9 bases between. CDR3 length equals 12 residues. Germline V lookup: CDR1 MNHEY, CDR2 SMNVEV (reference sequence). The chain's CDR3 is CASSSARYEQYF. The CDR3 region has the DNA TGTGCCAGCAGTAGCGCACGATACGAGCAGTACTTC.

The chain combines TRBV27 with TRBJ2-7; 13 bases fit TRBD2. Germline CDR1 MNHEY, CDR2 SMNVEV (reference sequence). Losses at the gene ends were 6 bases for V and 3 bases for J; bases not matched to a gene: 5. This CDR3 contains 15 residues. CDR3 nucleotide sequence: TGTGCCAGCAGGTCCCGGACTAGCGGGGGCTACGAGCAGTACTTC. It yields the protein CASRSRTSGGYEQYF.

This clonotype was counted many times. V usage is TRBV7-2 and J usage is TRBJ2-1; D may match TRBD1 or TRBD2 (5 bases each). V dropped 5 bases and J dropped 9 bases, with 14 bases sitting between them. This CDR3 has 13 amino acids. The germline gives CDR1 SGHTA, CDR2 FQGNSA. The CDR3 region is CASSQSRDGEQFF. CDR3 coding DNA: TGTGCCAGCAGCCAAAGTAGGGACGGTGAGCAGTTCTTC.

A few counts support this clonotype. This rearrangement joins TRBV3-1 to TRBJ1-5, with a tentative D call TRBD1 (5 bases). The V gene lost 2 bases and the J gene lost 0 bases, with 11 bases spanning the gap. The CDR3 spans 16 residues. The germline V gene has CDR1 LGHDT and CDR2 YNNKEL (reference sequence). CDR3 region: CASSQTGGYSNQPQHF. DNA of the CDR3: TGTGCCAGCAGCCAAACAGGCGGATATAGCAATCAGCCCCAGCATTTT.

The sample holds a few counts of this clonotype. V is TRBV29-1 and J is TRBJ2-7, with 7 bases aligning to TRBD1. CDR3 length: 13 amino acids. Germline lookup yields CDR1 SQVTM and CDR2 ANQGSEA. The V gene end was trimmed by 6 bases and the J gene end by 5 bases; junction bases not matched to a gene: 10. The CDR3 region has the DNA TGCAGCGTAACAGGGGCACTCATCCACGAGCAGTACTTC. It encodes CSVTGALIHEQYF.

The genes are TRBV6-1 and TRBJ1-2, with D perhaps TRBD1 (5 bases). This CDR3 has 12 amino acids. Germline assignment: CDR1 MNHNS and CDR2 SASEGT. Trimming stripped 6 bases from V and 8 bases from J, with 13 bases between. DNA for the CDR3: TGTGCCAGCAGCTCGTCGGGGGACGGCTACACCTTC. As protein: CASSSSGDGYTF.

This clonotype was counted between two and nine times. The chain joins TRBV7-9 to TRBJ1-1; no clear D gene. Trimming took off 5 bases at V and 0 bases at J, with 7 bases between the two ends. The CDR3 length is 13 residues. CDR1 and CDR2 (germline): SEHNR, FQNEAQ (reference sequence). This CDR3 is CASSDTLNTEAFF. CDR3 sequence (DNA): TGTGCCAGCAGCGATACCTTGAACACTGAAGCTTTCTTT.

This clonotype was detected many times. CDR3 nucleotide sequence: TGCGCCAGCAGCTTGGAAGGGGCTACTGAGAATGAGCAGTTCTTC. This codes for CASSLEGATENEQFF. The V and J genes are TRBV5-1 and TRBJ2-1, with D possibly TRBD1 on 5 matching bases. The CDR3 is 15 residues long. Germline CDR1 reads SGHRS; CDR2 reads YFSETQ. Trimming removed 0 bases at V and 7 bases at J, with 14 bases between.

The rearrangement links TRBV29-1 to TRBJ1-4, with 7 bases identical to TRBD1. The CDR3 spans 14 residues. Germline CDR1 SQVTM, CDR2 ANQGSEA. Trimming removed 2 bases from V and 3 bases from J; junction bases left unmatched: 3. In DNA form, the CDR3 reads TGCAGCGTTGAATGGACAGGAGCTAATGAAAAACTGTTTTTT. It codes for CSVEWTGANEKLFF.

This clonotype came up a few times. The V call is TRBV4-2, the J call TRBJ2-1; 9 bases fit TRBD2. The CDR3 loop spans 14 amino acids. V lost 5 bases to trimming and J lost 10 bases; unmatched junction nucleotides: 9. Germline assignment: CDR1 LGHNA and CDR2 YNFKEQ. The CDR3 region is CASSSRPLAGEQFF. CDR3 sequence (DNA): TGTGCCAGCAGCTCCCGCCCCCTAGCGGGGGAGCAGTTCTTC.

J is TRBJ2-3 and V is TRBV7-8; perhaps D is TRBD1 or TRBD2 (6 bases each). V was cut by 5 bases and J by 3 bases, with 27 bases left in between. The germline gives CDR1 SGHVS, CDR2 FQNEAQ. The CDR3 totals 19 residues. The CDR3 nucleotides read TGTGCCAGCAGCGTAGGAGGGCCCCATCGAGGGGGTTTAACAGATACGCAGTATTTT. Its translation: CASSVGGPHRGGLTDTQYF.